This paragraph covers one TCR beta chain sequence. This entry belongs to a study of blood T cell repertoires in COVID-19. Overall study: COVID-19 samples from acute and convalescent phases originated in the United States, Italy and Spain.

V lost 3 bases to trimming and J lost 4 bases, with 16 bases between them. CDR3 length: 15 amino acids. Germline lookup yields CDR1 SGHNT and CDR2 YYREEE (reference sequence). Produced via immunoSEQ multiplex PCR; TCRdb's table is partial and in-frame only. The sample yields 90,000 to 100,000 clones, 85% seen once. This receptor was obtained from a man aged 80 or over with acute or convalescent COVID-19. The sample consisted of peripheral blood. The J gene is TRBJ2-5, the V gene TRBV5-4; D remains unclear. This chain's CDR3 is CASSSYSTRRETQYF. The CDR3 DNA follows: TGTGCCAGCAGCTCGTACTCGACCCGGAGAGAGACCCAGTACTTC.